Below are 14 T cell receptor beta chains sequenced from a single sample in a study of shared clonotypes between healthy human individuals. Clones were sequenced by immunoSEQ multiplex PCR, and TCRdb holds only the in-frame ones, with some missing. The sample has roughly 700,000 clones; under 80% are singletons. Source material: memory CD4+ T cells sorted from blood. Subset here: CD45RA-negative fraction. The source is a woman in her thirties in good health.

In this sample, this clone turned up many times. The chain uses TRBV7-2 and TRBJ2-3; tentatively, D is TRBD2 (5 bases). The CDR3 is 13 amino acids. Trimming took off 5 bases at V and 7 bases at J, with 13 bases between the two ends. Looked up from germline, CDR1 is SGHTA and CDR2 is FQGNSA. The CDR3 region is CASSDTGGYTQYF. The CDR3, as DNA: TGTGCCAGCAGCGACACGGGCGGGTATACGCAGTATTTT. Drawing the rest from reference TRBV7-2 and TRBJ2-3, the complete variable domain is GAGVSQSPSNKVTEKGKDVELRCDPISGHTALYWYRQSLGQGLEFLIYFQGNSAPDKSGLPSDRFSAERTGGSVSTLTIQRTQQEDSAVYLCASSDTGGYTQYFGPGTRLTVL.

This clone has a handful of counts. V usage is TRBV7-2 and J usage is TRBJ1-2; D ambiguous. CDR1 is SGHTA, CDR2 FQGNSA, per germline. The CDR3 consists of 15 residues. V was shortened by 1 base and J by 4 bases, with 13 bases between the two germline ends. CDR3 nucleotide sequence: TGTGCCAGCAGCTTAGGAGGTGCCACGGTCTATGGCTACACCTTC. Translation gives CASSLGGATVYGYTF.

This clone was counted a few times. The chain employs TRBV7-9 and TRBJ1-1; weak D call: TRBD1 (6 bases). The V end lost 2 bases, the J end lost 7 bases, and 20 bases lay between the germline ends. This CDR3 is built from 16 residues. Germline CDR1 and CDR2: SEHNR and FQNEAQ (reference sequence). The CDR3 protein is CASSLTGGRWPIEAFF. The CDR3 DNA is TGTGCCAGCAGCTTAACCGGGGGGCGGTGGCCCATTGAAGCTTTCTTT.

The table lists this clone with a few counts. The gene calls are TRBV5-1 and TRBJ2-1; TRBD2 aligns across 7 bases. From germline, CDR1 is SGHRS and CDR2 YFSETQ. The CDR3 spans 15 residues. J was trimmed by 8 bases and V by 2 bases; bases with no gene match: 10. The CDR3 spells CASSLLASENDEQFF. The CDR3, as DNA: TGCGCCAGCAGCTTACTAGCGTCAGAGAACGATGAGCAGTTCTTC.

This clone was observed a few times. The chain uses TRBV18 and TRBJ2-1; the D is unclear. V was trimmed by 5 bases and J by 6 bases, leaving 17 bases between them. Looked up from germline, CDR1 is KGHSH and CDR2 is LQKENI. The CDR3 is 15 amino acids. CDR3 sequence reads: CASSVEPVSPNEQFF. The CDR3 DNA reads as TGTGCCAGCTCAGTGGAACCGGTCTCTCCCAATGAGCAGTTCTTC.

The chain joins TRBV7-9 to TRBJ1-3; a weak D match, TRBD1 (5 bases). Germline V gene data show CDR1 as SEHNR and CDR2 as FQNEAQ (reference sequence). V was clipped by 0 bases and J by 0 bases, with 6 bases between them. The CDR3 has 15 residues. The CDR3 region is CASSLAGGSGNTIYF. DNA of the CDR3: TGTGCCAGCAGCTTAGCGGGGGGCTCTGGAAACACCATATATTTT.

This clone was counted a few times. The chain links TRBV14 to TRBJ1-1; D gene ambiguous. Trimming removed 2 bases at V and 1 base at J, with 8 bases between. Germline V gives CDR1 SGHDN, CDR2 FVKESK. The CDR3 is 14 residues long. CDR3 nucleotide sequence: TGTGCCAGCAGCCAACCCGGGCGGAACACTGAAGCTTTCTTT. Translation: CASSQPGRNTEAFF.

The CDR3 reads CASSLPLLGTGELFF. Here the CDR3 DNA reads TGTGCCAGCAGTCTCCCTCTCCTGGGCACCGGGGAGCTGTTTTTT. This chain uses TRBV28 with TRBJ2-2; D is uncertain. Germline V gene data show CDR1 as MDHEN and CDR2 as SYDVKM. This CDR3 is built from 15 residues. V shed 5 bases and J shed 4 bases, with 14 bases lying between them.

As regards this clone: Sequence at one end of the junction differs from germline and may be a read error. The chain uses TRBV28 and TRBJ2-7; D unclear. Per the germline V gene, CDR1 is MDHEN and CDR2 is SYDVKM. The CDR3 consists of 14 residues. For the CDR3, the DNA is TGTGCCAGCATTGAAGCTCGAGCGACCTACGAGCCGTACTTC. Residues: CASIEARATYEPYF.

The chain has TRBV4-2 and TRBJ2-1; 10 bases align to TRBD2. V lost 4 bases to trimming and J lost 10 bases; unmatched junction nucleotides: 16. The CDR3 is 17 residues long. Germline V gene sequence: CDR1 LGHNA, CDR2 YNFKEQ. The CDR3 nucleotides are TGTGCCAGCAGCCCCCTTACTAGCGGGGACGCGGGTAAAGAGCAGTTCTTC. Its protein is CASSPLTSGDAGKEQFF.

V gene TRBV11-2 combines with J gene TRBJ2-2; no clear D. This CDR3 has 14 amino acids. Germline V CDR1 and CDR2: SGHAT, FQNNGV. Trimming pared 3 bases from V and 2 bases from J, leaving 7 bases between. This CDR3 reads CASSLDQNTGELFF. The CDR3 nucleotides are TGTGCCAGCAGCTTGGACCAAAACACCGGGGAGCTGTTTTTT. The complete variable domain, with remaining parts taken from reference TRBV11-2 and TRBJ2-2, reads EAGVAQSPRYKIIEKRQSVAFWCNPISGHATLYWYQQILGQGPKLLIQFQNNGVVDDSQLPKDRFSAERLKGVDSTLKIQPAKLEDSAVYLCASSLDQNTGELFFGEGSRLTVL.

This chain uses TRBV30 with TRBJ1-3; D is possibly TRBD1 (6 bases). Per the germline V gene, CDR1 is GTSNPN and CDR2 is SVGIG (reference sequence). Trimming took off 2 bases at V and 3 bases at J, with 11 bases between the two ends. This CDR3 has 14 amino acids. The CDR3: CAWSSGAVGNTIYF. The CDR3 coding sequence is TGTGCCTGGAGTTCAGGGGCTGTTGGAAACACCATATATTTT.

The chain couples TRBV11-2 to TRBJ2-2; D remains unclear. The germline CDR1 and CDR2 sequences are SGHAT and FQNNGV. The CDR3 covers 15 residues. Trimming stripped 3 bases from V and 4 bases from J, with 12 bases between. Written as DNA, the CDR3 is TGTGCCAGCAGCTTGGCTAATAGGCGCACCGGGGAGCTGTTTTTT. Its translation: CASSLANRRTGELFF.

The chain couples TRBV27 to TRBJ1-1; D perhaps matches TRBD1 (5 bases). Germline V CDR1 and CDR2: MNHEY, SMNVEV (reference sequence). V was trimmed by 6 bases and J by 0 bases, leaving 11 bases between them. CDR3 length: 14 amino acids. The CDR3 spells CASSFGGMNTEAFF. Here the CDR3 DNA reads TGTGCCAGCAGCTTCGGGGGGATGAACACTGAAGCTTTCTTT.